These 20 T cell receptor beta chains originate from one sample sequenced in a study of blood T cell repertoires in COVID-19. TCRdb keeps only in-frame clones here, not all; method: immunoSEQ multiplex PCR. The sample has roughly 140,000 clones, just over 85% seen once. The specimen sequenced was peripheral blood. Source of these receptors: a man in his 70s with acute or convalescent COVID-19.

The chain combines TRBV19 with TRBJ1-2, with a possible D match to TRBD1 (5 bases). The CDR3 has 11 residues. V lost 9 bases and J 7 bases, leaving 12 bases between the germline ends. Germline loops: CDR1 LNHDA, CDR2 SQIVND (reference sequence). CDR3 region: CASRVARGYTF. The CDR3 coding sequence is TGTGCCAGCAGGGTAGCTCGTGGCTACACCTTC.

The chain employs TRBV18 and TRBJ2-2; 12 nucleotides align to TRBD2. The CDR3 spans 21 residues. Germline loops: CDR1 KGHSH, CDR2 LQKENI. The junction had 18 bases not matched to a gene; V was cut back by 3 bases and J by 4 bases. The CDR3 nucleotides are TGTGCCAGCTCACCCCTTCCTCTGACTAGCGGGAGACGTACGGGCACCGGGGAGCTGTTTTTT. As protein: CASSPLPLTSGRRTGTGELFF.

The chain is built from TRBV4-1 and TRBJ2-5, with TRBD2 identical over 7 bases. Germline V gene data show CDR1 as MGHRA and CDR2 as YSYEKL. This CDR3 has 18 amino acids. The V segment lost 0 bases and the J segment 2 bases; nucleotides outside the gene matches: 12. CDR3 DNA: TGCGCCAGCAGCCAAGATAGAGCGGCTAGCGGAGTTCAAGAGACCCAGTACTTC. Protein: CASSQDRAASGVQETQYF.

CDR3 bases: TGTGCCAGCAGCCCCGGGACTAGCGGGAATGAGCAGTTCTTC. This translates into CASSPGTSGNEQFF. The rearrangement links TRBV3-1 (or the pseudogene TRBV3-2) to TRBJ2-1; 12 bases fit TRBD2. Germline V lookup: CDR1 LGHDT, CDR2 YNNKEL (reference sequence). J lost 7 bases, V lost 4 bases, and 2 bases had no gene match. The CDR3 has 14 amino acids.

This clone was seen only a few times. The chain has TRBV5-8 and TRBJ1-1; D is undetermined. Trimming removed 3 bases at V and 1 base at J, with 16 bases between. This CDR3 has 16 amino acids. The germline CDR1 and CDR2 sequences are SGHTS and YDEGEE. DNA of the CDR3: TGTGCCAGCAGCTGGAGGGAAACGCACCCGAACACTGAAGCTTTCTTT. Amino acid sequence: CASSWRETHPNTEAFF.

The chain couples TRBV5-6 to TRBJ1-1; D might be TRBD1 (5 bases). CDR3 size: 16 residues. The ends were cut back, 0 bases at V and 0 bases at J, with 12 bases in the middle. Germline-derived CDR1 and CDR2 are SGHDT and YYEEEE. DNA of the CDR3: TGTGCCAGCAGCTTGGTTGGTGGCAGGGTGAACACTGAAGCTTTCTTT. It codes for CASSLVGGRVNTEAFF.

Written as DNA, the CDR3 is TGTGCCAGCAGCTTAGCCGGTGGGAGCCTAGCCAAAAACATTCAGTACTTC. It translates to CASSLAGGSLAKNIQYF. This chain links TRBV7-2 with TRBJ2-4; D is possibly TRBD2 (5 bases). In germline, CDR1 is SGHTA, CDR2 FQGNSA. V lost 0 bases and J lost 0, with 12 bases in between. The CDR3 is made up of 17 amino acids.

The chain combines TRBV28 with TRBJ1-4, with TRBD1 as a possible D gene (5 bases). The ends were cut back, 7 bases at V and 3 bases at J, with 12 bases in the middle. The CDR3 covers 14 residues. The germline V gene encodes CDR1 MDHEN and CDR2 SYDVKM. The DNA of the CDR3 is TGTGCCAGCACCACAGACAGCTCTAATGAAAAACTGTTTTTT. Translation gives CASTTDSSNEKLFF.

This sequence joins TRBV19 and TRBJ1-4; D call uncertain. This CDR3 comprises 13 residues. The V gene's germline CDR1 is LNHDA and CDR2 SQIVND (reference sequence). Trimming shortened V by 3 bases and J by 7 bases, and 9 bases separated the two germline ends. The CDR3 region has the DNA TGTGCCAGTAGTATTGCCGCGGGTGAAAAACTGTTTTTT. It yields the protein CASSIAAGEKLFF.

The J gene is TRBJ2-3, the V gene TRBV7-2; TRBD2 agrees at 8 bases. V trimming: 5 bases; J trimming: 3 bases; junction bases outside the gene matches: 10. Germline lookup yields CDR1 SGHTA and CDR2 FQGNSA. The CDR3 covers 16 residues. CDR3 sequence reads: CASSLPGGGGTDTQYF. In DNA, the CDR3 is TGTGCCAGCAGCCTCCCGGGGGGGGGAGGAACAGATACGCAGTATTTT.

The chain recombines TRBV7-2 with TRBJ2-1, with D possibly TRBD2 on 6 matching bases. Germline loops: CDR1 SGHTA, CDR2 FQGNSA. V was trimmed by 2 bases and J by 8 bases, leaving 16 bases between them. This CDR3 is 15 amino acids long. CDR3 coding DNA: TGTGCCAGCAGCTTAAACGGGAGCCCCCTCGATGAGCAGTTCTTC. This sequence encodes CASSLNGSPLDEQFF.

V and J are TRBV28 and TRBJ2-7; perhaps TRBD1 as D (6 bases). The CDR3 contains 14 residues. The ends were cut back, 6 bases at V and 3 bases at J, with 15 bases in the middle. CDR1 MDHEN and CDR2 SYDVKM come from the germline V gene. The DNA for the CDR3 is TGTGCCAGCAGGGCCACAGGGCTAGGCTACGAGCAGTACTTC. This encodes CASRATGLGYEQYF.

The CDR3 DNA is TGTGCCAGCAGCGAAACAGGGAATCCGATGAACACCGGGGAGCTGTTTTTT. Translating gives CASSETGNPMNTGELFF. This sequence joins TRBV9 and TRBJ2-2, with a tentative D call TRBD1 (6 bases). Per germline, CDR1 SGDLS and CDR2 YYNGEE. With 3 bases removed from V and 1 base from J, the gap between germline ends came to 16 bases. This CDR3 spans 17 amino acids.

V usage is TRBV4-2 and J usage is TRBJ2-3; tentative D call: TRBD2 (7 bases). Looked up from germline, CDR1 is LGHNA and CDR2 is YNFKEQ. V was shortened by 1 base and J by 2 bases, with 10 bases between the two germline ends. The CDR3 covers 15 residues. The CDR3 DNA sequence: TGTGCCAGCAGCCAAGCAGCGGGACACACAGATACGCAGTATTTT. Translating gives CASSQAAGHTDTQYF.

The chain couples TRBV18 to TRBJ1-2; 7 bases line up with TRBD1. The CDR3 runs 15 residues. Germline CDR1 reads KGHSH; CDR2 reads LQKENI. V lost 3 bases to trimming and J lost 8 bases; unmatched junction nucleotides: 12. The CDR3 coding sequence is TGTGCCAGCTCACCGCGGGACAGATCCTCCGGGGGCTACACCTTC. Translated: CASSPRDRSSGGYTF.

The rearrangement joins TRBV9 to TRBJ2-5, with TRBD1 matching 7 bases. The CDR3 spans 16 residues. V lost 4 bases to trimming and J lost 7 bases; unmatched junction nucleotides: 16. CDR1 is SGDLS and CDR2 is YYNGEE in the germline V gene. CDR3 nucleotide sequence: TGTGCCAGCAGCACAACGACAGGGTCCGGGTATGGGACCCAGTACTTC. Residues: CASSTTTGSGYGTQYF.

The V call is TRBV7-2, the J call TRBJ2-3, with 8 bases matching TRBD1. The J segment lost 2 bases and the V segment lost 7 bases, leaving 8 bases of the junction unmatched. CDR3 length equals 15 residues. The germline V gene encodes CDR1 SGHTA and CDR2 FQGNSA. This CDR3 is CASMSDRGPTDTQYF. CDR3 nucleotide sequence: TGTGCCAGCATGTCTGACAGGGGTCCCACAGATACGCAGTATTTT.

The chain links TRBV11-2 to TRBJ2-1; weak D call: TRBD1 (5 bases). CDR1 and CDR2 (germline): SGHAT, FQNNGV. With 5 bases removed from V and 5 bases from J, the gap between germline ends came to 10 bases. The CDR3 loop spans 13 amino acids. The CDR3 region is CASSLDINNEQFF. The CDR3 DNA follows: TGTGCCAGCAGCCTGGACATCAACAATGAGCAGTTCTTC.

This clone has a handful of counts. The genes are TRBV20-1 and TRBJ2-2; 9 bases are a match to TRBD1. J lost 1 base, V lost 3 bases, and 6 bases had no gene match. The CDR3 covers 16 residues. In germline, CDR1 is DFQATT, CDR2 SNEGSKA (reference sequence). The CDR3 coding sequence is TGCAGTGCTAGTAGATTGGGACAGGGGAACACCGGGGAGCTGTTTTTT. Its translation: CSASRLGQGNTGELFF.

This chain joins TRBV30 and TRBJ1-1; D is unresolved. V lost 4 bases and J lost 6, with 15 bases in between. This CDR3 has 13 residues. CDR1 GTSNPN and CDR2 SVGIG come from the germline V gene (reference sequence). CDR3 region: CAWNPGYDSEAFF. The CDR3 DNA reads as TGTGCCTGGAATCCGGGGTACGACTCTGAAGCTTTCTTT.